This record covers a single T cell receptor (beta chain). This sample is part of a study of T cells in Graves' hyperthyroidism and ophthalmopathy. This CDR3 region has 15 residues. V was trimmed by 5 bases and J by 2 bases, leaving 13 bases between them. The germline CDR1 and CDR2 sequences are WSHSY and SAAADI. RNA transcripts were the template for amplifying TCR beta CDR3 regions. Primed by the HTBI set, a first-round RT-PCR was run on the TCR CDR3. TCRdb recomputed calls from the multiplex PCR reads with MiXCR, one row per CDR3 protein. The table records about 400,000 distinct CDR3 sequences, roughly 14% of them present only once.

The sequence derives from a woman in her twenties or thirties with Graves' ophthalmopathy. The V call is TRBV10-2, the J call TRBJ1-5; D uncertain. The sample comprised blood. CDR3 DNA sequence: TGCGCCAGCAGTTGGACGGCTCGAGGCAATCAGCCCCAGCATTTT. Translation gives CASSWTARGNQPQHF.